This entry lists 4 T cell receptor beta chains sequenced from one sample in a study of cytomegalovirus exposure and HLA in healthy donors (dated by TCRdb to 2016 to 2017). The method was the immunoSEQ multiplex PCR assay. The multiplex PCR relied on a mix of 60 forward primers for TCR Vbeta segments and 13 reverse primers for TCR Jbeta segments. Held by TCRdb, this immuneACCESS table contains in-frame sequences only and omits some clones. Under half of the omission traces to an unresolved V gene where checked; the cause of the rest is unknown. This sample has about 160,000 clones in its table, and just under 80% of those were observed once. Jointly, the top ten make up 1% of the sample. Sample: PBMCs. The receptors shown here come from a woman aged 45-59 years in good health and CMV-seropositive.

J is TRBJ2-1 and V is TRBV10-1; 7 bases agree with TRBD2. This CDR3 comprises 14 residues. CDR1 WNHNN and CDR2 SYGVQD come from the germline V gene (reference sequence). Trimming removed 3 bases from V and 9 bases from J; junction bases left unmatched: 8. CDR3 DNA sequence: TGCGCCAGCAGTGACCAGCGGGATAAATGTGAGCAGTTCTTC. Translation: CASSDQRDKCEQFF.

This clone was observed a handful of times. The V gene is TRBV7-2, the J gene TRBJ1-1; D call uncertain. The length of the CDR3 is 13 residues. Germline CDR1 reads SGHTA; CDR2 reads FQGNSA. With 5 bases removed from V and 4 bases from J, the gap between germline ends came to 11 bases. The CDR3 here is CASSGTRSTEAFF. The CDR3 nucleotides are TGTGCCAGCAGCGGAACCCGGAGCACTGAAGCTTTCTTT.

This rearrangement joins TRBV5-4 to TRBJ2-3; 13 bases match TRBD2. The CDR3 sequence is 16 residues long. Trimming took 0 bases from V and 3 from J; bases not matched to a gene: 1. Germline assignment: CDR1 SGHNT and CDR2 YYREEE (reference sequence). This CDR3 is CASSLGLAGGTDTQYF. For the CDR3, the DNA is TGTGCCAGCAGCTTGGGACTAGCGGGGGGAACAGATACGCAGTATTTT.

This chain's CDR3 is CASSGGQFGARQPQHF. CDR3 bases: TGTGCCAGTAGTGGGGGACAGTTTGGGGCAAGACAGCCCCAGCATTTT. The chain has TRBV19 and TRBJ1-5; 7 nucleotides align to TRBD1. Per germline, CDR1 LNHDA and CDR2 SQIVND (reference sequence). The CDR3 consists of 16 residues. V was pared by 5 bases and J by 7 bases, with 14 bases of the junction left unmatched. Filled out from reference TRBV19 and TRBJ1-5, the complete variable domain reads DGGITQSPKYLFRKEGQNVTLSCEQNLNHDAMYWYRQDPGQGLRLIYYSQIVNDFQKGDIAEGYSVSREKKESFPLTVTSAQKNPTAFYLCASSGGQFGARQPQHFGDGTRLSIL.